Detailed here is one T cell receptor (beta chain). Antigen unknown. Primers: 60 Vbeta forward and 13 Jbeta reverse. TCRdb keeps only in-frame clones here, not all; method: immunoSEQ multiplex PCR. This table has approximately 210,000 clones, 70% to 80% appearing once. The CDR3 extends over 10 amino acids. The V gene's germline CDR1 is DFQATT and CDR2 SNEGSKA (reference sequence). Trimming removed 6 bases from V and 11 bases from J; junction bases left unmatched: 5. The data belong to a study of cytomegalovirus exposure and HLA in healthy donors. Study results and caveats: Within a later analysis, the majority of CMV-associated TCR beta chains appeared HLA-restricted. The authors reported that TCR beta sequences could predict HLA-A and HLA-B alleles. These predictions were accurate for most subjects in the first cohort. Researchers reported that a few CMV-associated chains were confirmed in vitro as CMV antigen-specific. Being indistinguishable, some V segments were excluded, TRBV6-2 and TRBV6-3 among them.

The receptor was isolated from a girl aged 5-17 years in good health and CMV-seropositive. The sequenced sample consisted of PBMCs. The V gene is TRBV20-1, the J gene TRBJ1-1; the match to TRBD1 covers 8 bases. The CDR3 reads CSASDRDAFF. The CDR3 bases are TGCAGTGCGTCGGACAGGGACGCTTTCTTT.